This T cell receptor (beta chain) was documented in a study of T cell responses to AZD1222 COVID-19 vaccine. Produced via immunoSEQ multiplex PCR; TCRdb's table is partial and in-frame only. The sample yields roughly 160,000 clones, about 88% seen once. Per the germline V gene, CDR1 is SGHVS and CDR2 is FQNEAQ. The CDR3 has 16 residues. Trimming removed 0 bases from V and 3 bases from J, with 14 bases in between. The receptor was derived from an adult in good health. This specimen was peripheral blood, taken on day 0 of AZD1222 vaccination. The chain carries TRBV7-8 and TRBJ1-1; D is perhaps TRBD1 (6 bases). CDR3: CASSLAQGYYYTEAFF. The CDR3, as DNA: TGTGCCAGCAGCTTAGCACAGGGCTACTACTACACTGAAGCTTTCTTT.